One and the same sample provided the 19 T cell receptor beta chains below, sequenced in a study of cytomegalovirus exposure and HLA in healthy donors. Primers for the PCR totalled 60 Vbeta and 13 Jbeta. Assay used: immunoSEQ multiplex PCR; TCRdb lists only in-frame clones, some missing. Altogether 120,000 to 150,000 clones are present, roughly 80% being singletons, with the ten largest covering 8.8%. The specimen sequenced was PBMCs. Receptor source: a woman in her 50s in good health and CMV-seropositive.

The V and J genes are TRBV9 and TRBJ2-3; TRBD2 aligns across 8 bases. CDR1 and CDR2 from the germline V gene are SGDLS and YYNGEE. Germline trimming cut 4 bases from V and 5 bases from J; bases unmatched to any gene: 15. This CDR3 has 17 amino acids. The CDR3 DNA reads TGTGCCAGCAGCACCAGACCAGCGGGGGCGAGGGGAGATACGCAGTATTTT. This encodes CASSTRPAGARGDTQYF.

The chain employs TRBV28 and TRBJ2-4, with TRBD2 identical over 13 bases. The CDR3 extends over 16 amino acids. The germline V gene encodes CDR1 MDHEN and CDR2 SYDVKM. Trimming at V came to 5 bases and at J to 6 bases, leaving 7 bases not matched to a gene. CDR3 sequence: CASSLPTSGGRNIQYF. In DNA, the CDR3 is TGTGCCAGCAGTCTCCCGACTAGCGGGGGGAGAAACATTCAGTACTTC.

This clone was counted once. The chain has TRBV7-9 and TRBJ2-7, with TRBD1 matching 8 bases. V was pared by 5 bases and J by 4 bases, with 13 bases of the junction left unmatched. This CDR3 comprises 16 residues. CDR1 SEHNR and CDR2 FQNEAQ come from the germline V gene (reference sequence). CDR3 nucleotide sequence: TGTGCCAGCAGCCCAGGTCCGGGACAGGCCTTTTACGAGCAGTACTTC. It is translated as CASSPGPGQAFYEQYF.

This clone came up a few times. The rearrangement joins TRBV7-9 to TRBJ1-4; 7 positions agree with TRBD1. With V trimmed by 5 bases and J by 6 bases, 9 bases remained unmatched. Per germline, CDR1 SEHNR and CDR2 FQNEAQ (reference sequence). The CDR3 spans 15 residues. In DNA form, the CDR3 reads TGTGCCAGCAGCACCAGGGGGTCAGAGGATGAAAAACTGTTTTTT. Translated, it gives CASSTRGSEDEKLFF.

This clone came up a few times. The V and J genes are TRBV7-2 and TRBJ2-1; 8 bases agree with TRBD2. The germline V gene encodes CDR1 SGHTA and CDR2 FQGNSA. V lost 3 bases and J lost 10; bases outside the gene matches: 2. This CDR3 has 12 amino acids. In nucleotides, the CDR3 is TGTGCCAGCAGCTTTCGGGGGGGGGAGCAGTTCTTC. Amino acid sequence: CASSFRGGEQFF.

The V gene is TRBV7-2, the J gene TRBJ2-7, with TRBD2 identical over 14 bases. V lost 3 bases, J lost 6 bases, and 4 bases stayed unmatched. Per germline, CDR1 SGHTA and CDR2 FQGNSA. This CDR3 region has 15 residues. The CDR3, as DNA: TGTGCCAGCAGCTTGACTAGCGGGGGGGCGTCCGAGCAGTACTTC. Translating gives CASSLTSGGASEQYF.

The rearrangement links TRBV7-3 to TRBJ1-2; D is unresolved. Per the germline V gene, CDR1 is SGHTA and CDR2 is FQGTGA. V shed 1 base and J shed 0 bases, with 9 bases lying between them. This CDR3 has 15 residues. CDR3: CASSLIANSNYGYTF. CDR3 bases: TGTGCCAGCAGCTTAATTGCAAACTCTAACTATGGCTACACCTTC.

The chain carries TRBV4-2 and TRBJ1-2; D unclear. The CDR3 is 13 residues long. Trimming took 0 bases from V and 8 from J, leaving 10 bases between them. The germline CDR1 and CDR2 sequences are LGHNA and YNFKEQ. CDR3 nucleotide sequence: TGTGCCAGCAGCCAAGAGCCAGGTCGGGGCTACACCTTC. Amino acids: CASSQEPGRGYTF.

The chain joins TRBV7-2 to TRBJ1-2, with D possibly matching TRBD1 (6 bases). Trimming took 5 bases from V and 8 from J, leaving 21 bases between them. The germline V gene has CDR1 SGHTA and CDR2 FQGNSA. The CDR3 consists of 15 residues. The CDR3 DNA sequence: TGTGCCAGCAGCCCGGAGTGGGGGGGGGCGAGGGGCTACACCTTC. The encoded protein is CASSPEWGGARGYTF.

The chain links TRBV11-2 to TRBJ2-7; 7 bases fit TRBD2. CDR1 SGHAT and CDR2 FQNNGV come from the germline V gene. This CDR3 comprises 15 residues. V shed 3 bases and J 1 base; nucleotides not matched to a gene: 6. DNA for the CDR3: TGTGCCAGCAGCTTGGAGCGGGGCCTGTCCTACGAGCAGTACTTC. Encoded protein: CASSLERGLSYEQYF. The variable domain in full, with the rest retrieved from reference TRBV11-2 and TRBJ2-7, is EAGVAQSPRYKIIEKRQSVAFWCNPISGHATLYWYQQILGQGPKLLIQFQNNGVVDDSQLPKDRFSAERLKGVDSTLKIQPAKLEDSAVYLCASSLERGLSYEQYFGPGTRLTVT.

The chain is built from TRBV27 and TRBJ2-1, with 10 bases fitting TRBD1. CDR3 length: 12 residues. Germline V CDR1 and CDR2: MNHEY, SMNVEV (reference sequence). V was pared by 8 bases and J by 10 bases, with 5 bases of the junction left unmatched. CDR3 DNA: TGTGCCAGCCGGACAGGGGGACGCGAGCAGTTCTTC. It codes for CASRTGGREQFF.

The chain combines TRBV19 with TRBJ2-7; 8 positions agree with TRBD1. Germline loops: CDR1 LNHDA, CDR2 SQIVND (reference sequence). This CDR3 is built from 13 residues. With V trimmed by 6 bases and J by 5 bases, 6 bases remained unmatched. The CDR3 DNA sequence: TGTGCCAGTAGGGGCAGGGGGCTGGACGAGCAGTACTTC. Translation gives CASRGRGLDEQYF.

V usage is TRBV11-2 and J usage is TRBJ1-1, with D uncertain. This CDR3 spans 14 amino acids. Germline-derived CDR1 and CDR2 are SGHAT and FQNNGV. Trimming left V 3 bases short and J 11 bases short, with 19 bases between. In DNA, the CDR3 is TGTGCCAGCAGCTTTTCCCGGCAGGCCTCCCAGGCTTTCTTT. Protein product: CASSFSRQASQAFF.

The genes are TRBV5-4 and TRBJ1-1; a possible D gene is TRBD1 (6 bases). The CDR3 runs to 12 residues. CDR1 is SGHNT and CDR2 is YYREEE in the germline V gene (reference sequence). Trimming removed 4 bases from V and 8 bases from J, with 12 bases in between. As DNA, the CDR3 is TGTGCCAGCAGCAAAGACAGGTACGAAGCTTTCTTT. Its translation is CASSKDRYEAFF.

The chain combines TRBV5-4 with TRBJ1-2; a weak D match, TRBD1 (5 bases). The CDR3 extends over 15 amino acids. Trimming removed 0 bases at V and 7 bases at J, with 16 bases between. Germline V gene sequence: CDR1 SGHNT, CDR2 YYREEE (reference sequence). CDR3: CASSLAGQGTAGYTF. DNA of the CDR3: TGTGCCAGCAGCTTGGCAGGGCAGGGCACGGCTGGCTACACCTTC.

The sample holds one count of this clone. This chain uses TRBV9 with TRBJ2-5, with 8 bases lining up with TRBD1. The J call may be wrong; the DNA end is better matched by TRBJ2-7. The CDR3 runs 14 residues. Germline assignment: CDR1 SGDLS and CDR2 YYNGEE. This CDR3 is CASSVADRGDEQYF. The CDR3 DNA reads TGTGCCAGCAGCGTAGCCGACAGGGGAGACGAGCAGTACTTC.

V is TRBV28 and J is TRBJ1-3; D ambiguous. V was pared by 2 bases and J by 4 bases, with 3 bases between. The germline V gene encodes CDR1 MDHEN and CDR2 SYDVKM. The CDR3 has 12 residues. For the CDR3, the DNA is TGTGCCAGCAGTTTACCAGGAAACACCATATATTTT. It yields the protein CASSLPGNTIYF.

The gene calls are TRBV2 and TRBJ2-1; 10 nucleotides align to TRBD2. The CDR3 loop spans 14 amino acids. J was trimmed by 9 bases and V by 0 bases; bases with no gene match: 2. CDR1 SNHLY and CDR2 FYNNEI come from the germline V gene. The CDR3 DNA reads TGTGCCAGCAGTGAAGCACTAGCGGGGAGTGAGCAGTTCTTC. Its translation is CASSEALAGSEQFF. The full variable domain, in which reference TRBV2 and TRBJ2-1 provide the parts outside the CDR3, is EPEVTQTPSHQVTQMGQEVILRCVPISNHLYFYWYRQILGQKVEFLVSFYNNEISEKSEIFDDQFSVERPDGSNFTLKIRSTKLEDSAMYFCASSEALAGSEQFFGPGTRLTVL.

CDR3 amino acids: CARALGSGTGVNEQYF. The CDR3 DNA is TGTGCCAGGGCTTTAGGCTCCGGGACAGGGGTAAACGAGCAGTACTTC. The rearrangement uses TRBV5-8 and TRBJ2-7; 10 positions agree with TRBD1. Trimming cost V 8 bases and J 5 bases; bases outside gene matches: 16. This CDR3 spans 16 amino acids. Germline V gives CDR1 SGHTS, CDR2 YDEGEE.